The 31 T cell receptor beta chains presented below share a single source sample, sequenced in a study of chemoradiotherapy in HPV16-positive cancers (dated 2022 in TCRdb). The method was the immunoSEQ multiplex PCR assay. The table was pulled from immuneACCESS by TCRdb, which kept in-frame rearrangements only. Such tables lose some clones; where checked, under half of the loss comes from unresolved V genes, and the rest has no known cause. The sample table records some 14,000 clones; 69% of these occur just once. The ten biggest clones cover around 20% of the sample. This sample was gathered from a patient who underwent chemoradiotherapy. Source of these receptors: a human donor with HPV-associated anogenital cancer.

The rearrangement uses TRBV5-1 and TRBJ2-3; D tentatively reads TRBD1 or TRBD2 (6 bases each). Trimming removed 0 bases at V and 2 bases at J, with 10 bases between. The CDR3 is 15 amino acids. Per the germline V gene, CDR1 is SGHRS and CDR2 is YFSETQ. CDR3 sequence reads: CASSLEPGATDTQYF. The CDR3 coding sequence is TGCGCCAGCAGCTTGGAACCGGGGGCCACAGATACGCAGTATTTT.

V gene TRBV6-1 combines with J gene TRBJ2-7; no definite D call. This CDR3 contains 12 residues. CDR1 MNHNS and CDR2 SASEGT come from the germline V gene. Trimming shortened V by 6 bases and J by 3 bases, and 9 bases separated the two germline ends. The CDR3 region is CASRSVNYEQYF. In nucleotides, the CDR3 is TGTGCCAGCAGGTCGGTCAACTACGAGCAGTACTTC.

This clone was found once. The chain couples TRBV4-1 to TRBJ1-1, with D possibly being TRBD1 (6 bases). The germline V and J ends were trimmed by 1 base and 1 base, with 10 bases remaining between them. Germline-derived CDR1 and CDR2 are MGHRA and YSYEKL. The CDR3 runs 15 residues. The CDR3, as DNA: TGCGCCAGCAGCCAAGTTACAGGGAAGAACACTGAAGCTTTCTTT. Protein sequence: CASSQVTGKNTEAFF.

V gene TRBV5-6 combines with J gene TRBJ2-2; D tentatively fits TRBD1 or TRBD2 (5 bases each). Deletions cut 2 bases from V and 0 bases from J, with 8 bases between. Germline values: CDR1 SGHDT, CDR2 YYEEEE. The CDR3 has 15 residues. For the CDR3, the DNA is TGTGCCAGCAGCTTTGGGGGTACGAACACCGGGGAGCTGTTTTTT. Protein sequence: CASSFGGTNTGELFF.

This clone was detected once. This chain uses TRBV9 with TRBJ2-5; 12 bases match TRBD1. V lost 3 bases and J lost 4; bases outside the gene matches: 7. Looked up from germline, CDR1 is SGDLS and CDR2 is YYNGEE. The CDR3 has 16 residues. The CDR3 loop is CASSDPGQGASETQYF. Here the CDR3 DNA reads TGTGCCAGCAGCGACCCGGGACAGGGGGCGTCAGAGACCCAGTACTTC.

The chain combines TRBV9 with TRBJ2-1, with D perhaps given as TRBD1 or TRBD2 (5 bases each). From germline, CDR1 is SGDLS and CDR2 YYNGEE. The V gene lost 3 bases and the J gene lost 9 bases, with 19 bases spanning the gap. The CDR3 runs to 15 residues. DNA of the CDR3: TGTGCCAGCAGCGCCATCGGGGCCCCAGCAAGTGAGCAGTTCTTC. Residues: CASSAIGAPASEQFF.

This sequence joins TRBV7-9 and TRBJ2-7; the D gene is possibly TRBD2 (5 bases). The CDR3 length is 16 residues. Germline V lookup: CDR1 SEHNR, CDR2 FQNEAQ (reference sequence). V lost 2 bases and J lost 5, with 19 bases in between. The CDR3 protein is CASSLSLFVGLHEQYF. CDR3 nucleotide sequence: TGTGCCAGCAGCTTAAGTTTATTCGTCGGACTCCACGAGCAGTACTTC.

The rearrangement uses TRBV30 and TRBJ1-6, with D hard to call. V dropped 3 bases and J dropped 7 bases, with 19 bases sitting between them. Germline V CDR1 and CDR2: GTSNPN, SVGIG (reference sequence). The CDR3 extends over 16 amino acids. CDR3 DNA: TGTGCCTGGAGGCATCTTGGTCTGGGGTCAAATTCACCCCTCCACTTT. It yields the protein CAWRHLGLGSNSPLHF.

V usage is TRBV12-5 and J usage is TRBJ1-1; no reliable D call. The V gene's germline CDR1 is LGHNT and CDR2 FRNRAP. The CDR3 extends over 12 amino acids. Trimming shortened V by 0 bases and J by 4 bases, and 3 bases separated the two germline ends. The CDR3 region is CASGLVPTEAFF. CDR3 nucleotides: TGTGCTAGTGGTTTGGTACCCACTGAAGCTTTCTTT. Full variable domain (missing parts from reference TRBV12-5 and TRBJ1-1): DARVTQTPRHKVTEMGQEVTMRCQPILGHNTVFWYRQTMMQGLELLAYFRNRAPLDDSGMPKDRFSAEMPDATLATLKIQPSEPRDSAVYFCASGLVPTEAFFGQGTRLTVV.

The chain couples TRBV4-1 to TRBJ2-7; D gene ambiguous. The CDR3 loop spans 13 amino acids. In germline, CDR1 is MGHRA, CDR2 YSYEKL. The V gene lost 4 bases and the J gene lost 4 bases, with 11 bases spanning the gap. The CDR3 here is CASSLAPQYEQYF. As DNA, the CDR3 is TGCGCCAGCAGCCTAGCCCCTCAATACGAGCAGTACTTC.

This rearrangement joins TRBV5-1 to TRBJ1-4; no clear D. The germline V gene has CDR1 SGHRS and CDR2 YFSETQ. There are 16 residues in the CDR3. V lost 1 base and J lost 0, with 10 bases in between. CDR3 sequence: CASSLMAATTNEKLFF. The CDR3, as DNA: TGCGCCAGCAGCTTGATGGCAGCTACAACTAATGAAAAACTGTTTTTT.

The sample holds one count of this clone. CDR3 residues: CASSNRGHEKLFF. The CDR3 bases are TGTGCCAGCAGCAACCGGGGACACGAAAAACTGTTTTTT. The chain joins TRBV21-1 to TRBJ1-4; whether TRBD1, the table's D call, matches the DNA was not checked. TRBV21-1 has pseudogene status. The CDR3 is 13 amino acids.

The rearrangement links TRBV30 to TRBJ1-4, with a weak D call TRBD1 (6 bases). Germline loops: CDR1 GTSNPN, CDR2 SVGIG (reference sequence). The V end lost 5 bases, the J end lost 7 bases, and 23 bases lay between the germline ends. The CDR3 covers 16 residues. CDR3 nucleotides: TGTGCCTGGGCGGGGACAAAGACAGCTCGCGGTGAAAAACTGTTTTTT. It specifies CAWAGTKTARGEKLFF.

This clone qualifies as medium-sized. V is TRBV27 and J is TRBJ1-6, with D perhaps matching TRBD1 (6 bases). This CDR3 contains 13 residues. V was trimmed by 3 bases and J by 13 bases, leaving 13 bases between them. Germline V lookup: CDR1 MNHEY, CDR2 SMNVEV (reference sequence). CDR3 in DNA: TGTGCCAGCAGTTTGGCAGGGGCTAAGCCCCTCCACTTT. This sequence encodes CASSLAGAKPLHF.

The V and J genes are TRBV18 and TRBJ2-3; TRBD2 agrees at 9 bases. Per germline, CDR1 KGHSH and CDR2 LQKENI. V dropped 1 base and J dropped 6; count of bases not matched to a gene: 5. CDR3 length: 15 amino acids. CDR3 sequence: CASSPRSAGGDTQYF. CDR3 in DNA: TGTGCCAGCTCACCACGGTCGGCGGGGGGGGATACGCAGTATTTT.

The V and J genes are TRBV28 and TRBJ1-2; possibly TRBD1 for D (6 bases). CDR3 length equals 16 residues. Germline V gene lookup returns CDR1 MDHEN and CDR2 SYDVKM. Deletions cut 8 bases from V and 4 bases from J, with 23 bases between. The chain's CDR3 is CASRVGGGTFLYGYTF. Written as DNA, the CDR3 is TGTGCCAGCCGGGTTGGAGGGGGGACCTTTCTCTATGGCTACACCTTC.

The CDR3: CASSLFQGNTEAFF. CDR3 sequence (DNA): TGTGCCAGCAGCTTATTCCAGGGAAACACTGAAGCTTTCTTT. The chain joins TRBV11-2 to TRBJ1-1; D is perhaps TRBD1 (5 bases). CDR1 and CDR2 (germline): SGHAT, FQNNGV. The CDR3 loop spans 14 amino acids. With 2 bases removed from V and 2 bases from J, the gap between germline ends came to 9 bases.

This chain uses TRBV28 with TRBJ2-3; 10 bases are a match to TRBD2. The V segment lost 6 bases and the J segment 0 bases; nucleotides outside the gene matches: 6. This CDR3 is 16 amino acids long. The germline CDR1 and CDR2 sequences are MDHEN and SYDVKM. Written as DNA, the CDR3 is TGTGCCAGCAGCTCCCTAGCGGGGGTCAGCACAGATACGCAGTATTTT. Translating it yields CASSSLAGVSTDTQYF.

The chain is built from TRBV2 and TRBJ1-2; D is possibly TRBD1 (6 bases). Germline loops: CDR1 SNHLY, CDR2 FYNNEI. V shed 5 bases and J shed 4 bases, with 14 bases lying between them. This CDR3 region has 14 residues. In nucleotides, the CDR3 is TGTGCCAGCAGTAACCGGGACACGATCTATGGCTACACCTTC. Its protein product is CASSNRDTIYGYTF.

This clone was counted only a few times. The chain recombines TRBV28 with TRBJ1-6; D unresolved. The CDR3 is 14 residues long. Per the germline V gene, CDR1 is MDHEN and CDR2 is SYDVKM. Trimming left V 6 bases short and J 13 bases short, with 19 bases between. CDR3 sequence (DNA): TGTGCCAGCAGATTGTCCGGGCCAATAGCTCCCCTCCACTTT. This sequence encodes CASRLSGPIAPLHF. Variable domain in full (rest from reference TRBV28 and TRBJ1-6): DVKVTQSSRYLVKRTGEKVFLECVQDMDHENMFWYRQDPGLGLRLIYFSYDVKMKEKGDIPEGYSVSREKKERFSLILESASTNQTSMYLCASRLSGPIAPLHFGNGTRLTVT.

This clone occurred once. This chain links TRBV2 with TRBJ1-1, with D tentatively TRBD1 (6 bases). Germline CDR1 reads SNHLY; CDR2 reads FYNNEI. The V gene lost 7 bases and the J gene lost 12 bases, with 21 bases spanning the gap. The CDR3 loop spans 13 amino acids. The CDR3 DNA sequence: TGTGCCAGCAAGGAGTTAGGGGGTGGTTTCCCTTTCTTT. It specifies CASKELGGGFPFF.

This chain connects TRBV6-5 to TRBJ1-4, with 7 positions matching TRBD1. The CDR3 has 15 amino acids. The germline V gene has CDR1 MNHEY and CDR2 SVGAGI. The V segment lost 6 bases and the J segment 6 bases; nucleotides outside the gene matches: 10. This CDR3 is CASRRGRDRYEKLFF. CDR3 nucleotide sequence: TGTGCCAGCAGGAGGGGCCGGGACAGATATGAAAAACTGTTTTTT.

This clone came up a few times. This chain connects TRBV30 to TRBJ1-4; D is undetermined. Trimming removed 2 bases from V and 14 bases from J, with 12 bases in between. The CDR3 has 11 residues. The germline CDR1 and CDR2 sequences are GTSNPN and SVGIG (reference sequence). The DNA for the CDR3 is TGTGCCTGGAGTCCCGCGCAGAAGCTGTTTTTT. This sequence encodes CAWSPAQKLFF.

The J gene is TRBJ1-6, the V gene TRBV5-8, with no clear D. The V gene lost 0 bases and the J gene lost 7 bases, with 5 bases spanning the gap. Per the germline V gene, CDR1 is SGHTS and CDR2 is YDEGEE. The CDR3 has 13 residues. CDR3 in amino acids: CASSLEANSPLHF. The CDR3 nucleotides are TGTGCCAGCAGCTTGGAGGCAAATTCACCCCTCCACTTT.

This clone was observed a single time. V usage is TRBV27 and J usage is TRBJ2-3; 8 bases agree with TRBD1. CDR1 and CDR2 from the germline V gene are MNHEY and SMNVEV (reference sequence). Trimming took 5 bases from V and 4 from J; bases not matched to a gene: 5. The CDR3 consists of 14 residues. CDR3 in DNA: TGTGCCAGCAGTAGGACAGGGTGGGCAGATACGCAGTATTTT. Translation: CASSRTGWADTQYF.

The CDR3 DNA reads as TGTGCCAGCAGCCCCAACCTACTAGCGGGGGGACCCATGTACTTC. This encodes CASSPNLLAGGPMYF. The genes are TRBV5-6 and TRBJ2-5, with TRBD2 identical over 12 bases. CDR1 and CDR2 from the germline V gene are SGHDT and YYEEEE. The CDR3 has 15 residues. V lost 4 bases to trimming and J lost 13 bases; unmatched junction nucleotides: 14.

The V call is TRBV7-9, the J call TRBJ2-2, with a tentative D call TRBD1 (5 bases). Trimming removed 5 bases at V and 1 base at J, with 8 bases between. The CDR3 totals 14 residues. In germline, CDR1 is SEHNR, CDR2 FQNEAQ (reference sequence). Here the CDR3 reads CASSQQGNTGELFF. CDR3 sequence (DNA): TGTGCCAGCAGCCAGCAGGGGAACACCGGGGAGCTGTTTTTT.

V usage is TRBV6-6 and J usage is TRBJ1-4; the D is unclear. Germline lookup yields CDR1 MNHNY and CDR2 SVGAGI (reference sequence). Trimming left V 2 bases short and J 3 bases short, with 10 bases between. The CDR3 sequence is 15 residues long. CDR3 nucleotides: TGTGCCAGCAGTTACCCCGAAGAAGCTAATGAAAAACTGTTTTTT. It specifies CASSYPEEANEKLFF.

This clone was picked up a small number of times. The gene calls are TRBV29-1 and TRBJ1-4; the match to TRBD1 covers 10 bases. The J segment lost 11 bases and the V segment lost 7 bases, leaving 7 bases of the junction unmatched. The CDR3 covers 12 residues. Germline lookup yields CDR1 SQVTM and CDR2 ANQGSEA. The CDR3 bases are TGCAGCGCCAGGACAGGGGGAGAGAAACTGTTTTTT. Translating it yields CSARTGGEKLFF.

The chain joins TRBV4-3 to TRBJ1-3; 7 nucleotides align to TRBD1. The ends lost 1 base at V and 6 bases at J; junction bases unmatched: 3. Germline V CDR1 and CDR2: LGHNA, YSLEER. The CDR3 length is 14 residues. The CDR3 is CASSQGTGVNTIYF. CDR3 sequence (DNA): TGCGCCAGCAGCCAAGGCACAGGGGTAAACACCATATATTTT.

The rearrangement links TRBV7-9 to TRBJ2-7; no clear D. The CDR3 loop spans 14 amino acids. CDR1 and CDR2 (germline): SEHNR, FQNEAQ (reference sequence). V lost 7 bases and J lost 2, with 15 bases in between. The CDR3 bases are TGTGCCAGCACCCTGACGGGTCGGGCCTACGAGCAGTACTTC. It translates to CASTLTGRAYEQYF.